Listed here are 25 T cell receptor beta chains from one sample, sequenced in a study of shared clonotypes between healthy human individuals. CD45RO-negative CD8 cells positively selected for CCR7 made up the naive population, which excluded terminally differentiated effector memory CD45RA+ cells. Produced via immunoSEQ multiplex PCR; TCRdb's table is partial and in-frame only. This table has around 2.1 million clones, more than 85% appearing once. Sequences were obtained from naive CD8+ T cells from PBMCs. Receptors originate from a man between 18 and 35 years old in good health. Some clones in this sample may be carry-over from other donors' samples.

This clone is a singleton in its sample. The chain recombines TRBV19 with TRBJ1-5; no firm D call. The V end lost 0 bases, the J end lost 1 base, and 7 bases lay between the germline ends. This CDR3 contains 15 residues. Germline CDR1 is LNHDA and CDR2 is SQIVND (reference sequence). The CDR3 DNA reads as TGTGCCAGTAGTATAGATTACATGAGCAATCAGCCCCAGCATTTT. This codes for CASSIDYMSNQPQHF.

This chain links TRBV29-1 with TRBJ1-3, with 7 positions matching TRBD1. The germline gives CDR1 SQVTM, CDR2 ANQGSEA. With V trimmed by 2 bases and J by 4 bases, 14 bases remained unmatched. CDR3 length: 17 amino acids. The chain's CDR3 is CSVESDRRKAVGNTIYF. The CDR3 DNA is TGCAGCGTTGAATCGGACAGGAGGAAGGCGGTCGGAAACACCATATATTTT.

The CDR3 spells CSVTPAGFPSYEQYF. CDR3 nucleotides: TGCAGCGTGACCCCAGCGGGATTCCCCTCCTACGAGCAGTACTTC. The V and J genes are TRBV29-1 and TRBJ2-7, with 7 bases fitting TRBD2. This CDR3 is built from 15 residues. J was trimmed by 0 bases and V by 6 bases; bases with no gene match: 11. Looked up from germline, CDR1 is SQVTM and CDR2 is ANQGSEA.

The rearrangement joins TRBV4-3 to TRBJ2-3, with TRBD2 matching over 14 bases. Germline V CDR1 and CDR2: LGHNA, YSLEER. This CDR3 contains 18 residues. V lost 3 bases, J lost 0 bases, and 5 bases stayed unmatched. This CDR3 is CASSQGTSGSRSTDTQYF. CDR3 sequence (DNA): TGCGCCAGCAGCCAGGGGACTAGCGGGAGCCGGAGCACAGATACGCAGTATTTT.

This chain connects TRBV9 to TRBJ1-1, with 7 bases that match TRBD1. This CDR3 spans 17 amino acids. CDR1 is SGDLS, CDR2 YYNGEE, per germline. J gave up 1 base and V 4 bases, and 13 bases lay outside the gene matches. CDR3 loop: CASSPRLEGAGNTEAFF. DNA for the CDR3: TGTGCCAGCAGCCCCCGATTGGAGGGGGCCGGGAACACTGAAGCTTTCTTT.

The CDR3 protein is CASSFPGEAQETQYF. CDR3 bases: TGTGCCAGCAGTTTCCCTGGGGAGGCCCAAGAGACCCAGTACTTC. The chain uses TRBV13 and TRBJ2-5, with a possible D match to TRBD2 (6 bases). The CDR3 has 15 residues. Trimming stripped 6 bases from V and 1 base from J, with 15 bases between. The germline gives CDR1 PRHDT, CDR2 FYEKMQ (reference sequence).

The V call is TRBV19, the J call TRBJ2-3; D possibly corresponds to TRBD1 (6 bases). The CDR3 loop spans 14 amino acids. Germline V lookup: CDR1 LNHDA, CDR2 SQIVND (reference sequence). The V gene lost 7 bases and the J gene lost 1 base, with 12 bases spanning the gap. The CDR3 DNA sequence: TGTGCCAGTATAGGCAGGGGTGGCACAGATACGCAGTATTTT. It specifies CASIGRGGTDTQYF. The full variable domain, its missing parts supplied by reference TRBV19 and TRBJ2-3, is DGGITQSPKYLFRKEGQNVTLSCEQNLNHDAMYWYRQDPGQGLRLIYYSQIVNDFQKGDIAEGYSVSREKKESFPLTVTSAQKNPTAFYLCASIGRGGTDTQYFGPGTRLTVL.

This clone was observed once. V usage is TRBV27 and J usage is TRBJ2-5; TRBD1 matches at 7 bases. CDR3 length equals 15 residues. In germline, CDR1 is MNHEY, CDR2 SMNVEV (reference sequence). The V gene end was trimmed by 3 bases and the J gene end by 3 bases; junction bases not matched to a gene: 7. The CDR3: CASSFARDREETQYF. CDR3 coding DNA: TGTGCCAGCAGTTTCGCCCGGGACAGAGAAGAGACCCAGTACTTC.

Remarks on this clone: Possible read error: a much larger clone is one base away. The chain joins TRBV11-2 to TRBJ1-1; D is ambiguous. The CDR3 contains 12 residues. Trimming shortened V by 1 base and J by 1 base, and 1 base separated the two germline ends. Germline CDR1 and CDR2: SGHAT and FQNNGV. The CDR3 here is CASSLANTEAFF. The DNA of the CDR3 is TGTGCCAGCAGCTTAGCGAACACTGAAGCTTTCTTT.

The V gene is TRBV14, the J gene TRBJ2-1, with D perhaps TRBD1 (6 bases). Germline V gives CDR1 SGHDN, CDR2 FVKESK. CDR3 size: 17 residues. V was trimmed by 0 bases and J by 6 bases, leaving 18 bases between them. CDR3 amino acids: CASSQDYEGEWGNEQFF. Written as DNA, the CDR3 is TGTGCCAGCAGCCAAGATTATGAGGGGGAGTGGGGCAATGAGCAGTTCTTC.

This chain links TRBV29-1 with TRBJ2-7; the D gene is possibly TRBD2 (6 bases). The CDR3 is 14 amino acids. The V and J ends lost 6 bases and 2 bases respectively, with 17 bases between them. Germline V gene data show CDR1 as SQVTM and CDR2 as ANQGSEA. In nucleotides, the CDR3 is TGCAGCGTGTCTAGGGACTCCTCAACCTACGAGCAGTACTTC. This codes for CSVSRDSSTYEQYF.

V and J are TRBV7-8 and TRBJ1-4, with 7 bases lining up with TRBD1. The germline gives CDR1 SGHVS, CDR2 FQNEAQ. This CDR3 comprises 15 residues. V was clipped by 5 bases and J by 3 bases; unmatched bases: 6. The CDR3 nucleotides are TGTGCCAGCAGCATTAGGGACAGATCTAATGAAAAACTGTTTTTT. This codes for CASSIRDRSNEKLFF.

The chain uses TRBV27 and TRBJ2-5; D uncertain. Germline CDR1 reads MNHEY; CDR2 reads SMNVEV (reference sequence). V gave up 2 bases and J gave up 1 base, with 5 bases separating them. CDR3 length: 13 amino acids. The CDR3 loop reads CASSLRTQETQYF. The CDR3 DNA sequence: TGTGCCAGCAGTTTACGGACCCAAGAGACCCAGTACTTC.

V is TRBV5-4 and J is TRBJ2-2; perhaps TRBD2 as D (5 bases). The V gene's germline CDR1 is SGHNT and CDR2 YYREEE (reference sequence). Trimming took off 2 bases at V and 4 bases at J, with 12 bases between the two ends. The CDR3 spans 15 residues. The chain's CDR3 is CASSFGVDRTGELFF. CDR3 sequence (DNA): TGTGCCAGCAGCTTCGGGGTAGATCGCACCGGGGAGCTGTTTTTT.

The chain employs TRBV7-6 and TRBJ2-2; D may match TRBD1 or TRBD2 (6 bases each). The CDR3 has 17 amino acids. CDR1 and CDR2 (germline): SGHVS, FNYEAQ. V lost 5 bases, J lost 7 bases, and 23 bases lay in between. CDR3 protein: CASSPQVGGSAFGELFF. CDR3 sequence (DNA): TGTGCCAGCAGCCCGCAAGTAGGGGGGAGTGCCTTCGGGGAGCTGTTTTTT.

The J gene is TRBJ1-1, the V gene TRBV7-9, with a tentative D call TRBD1 (5 bases). V lost 1 base, J lost 3 bases, and 12 bases lay in between. Germline V gives CDR1 SEHNR, CDR2 FQNEAQ (reference sequence). This CDR3 has 15 residues. The CDR3 DNA reads as TGTGCCAGCAGCTTAGAATCTGGGGGGTACACTGAAGCTTTCTTT. It yields the protein CASSLESGGYTEAFF.

The rearrangement uses TRBV10-1 and TRBJ2-1; 12 bases agree with TRBD2. This CDR3 has 16 residues. Trimming at V came to 3 bases and at J to 8 bases, leaving 8 bases not matched to a gene. Germline values: CDR1 WNHNN, CDR2 SYGVQD (reference sequence). CDR3 sequence reads: CASSERTSGENYEQFF. DNA of the CDR3: TGCGCCAGCAGTGAAAGGACTAGCGGGGAGAACTATGAGCAGTTCTTC.

The chain joins TRBV5-1 to TRBJ2-6; 7 nucleotides line up with TRBD2. This CDR3 comprises 18 residues. Per germline, CDR1 SGHRS and CDR2 YFSETQ. Losses at the gene ends were 0 bases for V and 0 bases for J; bases not matched to a gene: 6. The CDR3 loop reads CASSLAGGGLSGANVLTF. In DNA, the CDR3 is TGCGCCAGCAGCTTGGCGGGGGGTGGCCTCTCTGGGGCCAACGTCCTGACTTTC.

V and J are TRBV6-5 and TRBJ2-7; weak D call: TRBD2 (5 bases). Looked up from germline, CDR1 is MNHEY and CDR2 is SVGAGI. The CDR3 is made up of 12 amino acids. V lost 2 bases and J lost 5, with 7 bases in between. The CDR3 bases are TGTGCCAGCAGTTACCCCGGGGACGAGCAGTACTTC. Its translation is CASSYPGDEQYF.

Here the CDR3 DNA reads TGCAGCGTTGAAGACGGGCTTTTTAAGTACTTC. Translated, it gives CSVEDGLFKYF. V usage is TRBV29-1 and J usage is TRBJ2-5, with D unclear. V was shortened by 0 bases and J by 12 bases, with 11 bases between the two germline ends. The CDR3 has 11 residues. Per the germline V gene, CDR1 is SQVTM and CDR2 is ANQGSEA.

This clone was seen just once. The chain has TRBV28 and TRBJ2-7; D is perhaps TRBD2 (6 bases). The CDR3 sequence is 12 residues long. CDR1 MDHEN and CDR2 SYDVKM come from the germline V gene. With 6 bases removed from V and 6 bases from J, the gap between germline ends came to 12 bases. CDR3 residues: CASSRRASEQYF. In DNA form, the CDR3 reads TGTGCCAGCAGCCGGAGGGCCTCCGAGCAGTACTTC.

The V and J genes are TRBV9 and TRBJ2-1, with TRBD2 matching over 8 bases. V dropped 3 bases and J dropped 5; count of bases not matched to a gene: 13. Germline-derived CDR1 and CDR2 are SGDLS and YYNGEE. This CDR3 has 17 residues. CDR3 sequence reads: CASSAFPTAGGNNEQFF. The CDR3 nucleotides read TGTGCCAGCAGCGCTTTTCCCACGGCGGGAGGAAACAATGAGCAGTTCTTC.

On this clone itself: The sample contains more than one DNA sequence encoding this CDR3. V gene TRBV9 combines with J gene TRBJ2-7; D is ambiguous. Trimming pared 4 bases from V and 0 bases from J, leaving 8 bases between. Germline values: CDR1 SGDLS, CDR2 YYNGEE. The CDR3 sequence is 13 residues long. The CDR3 loop reads CASSSPSSYEQYF. The CDR3 DNA reads as TGTGCCAGCAGCTCCCCGAGCTCCTACGAGCAGTACTTC.

The chain links TRBV9 to TRBJ2-1, with 9 nucleotides matching TRBD2. The ends lost 4 bases at V and 5 bases at J; junction bases unmatched: 13. The CDR3 runs 17 residues. The germline gives CDR1 SGDLS, CDR2 YYNGEE. CDR3 sequence (DNA): TGTGCCAGCAGCACATTCGGTGTGAGCGGGAGGAACAATGAGCAGTTCTTC. It encodes CASSTFGVSGRNNEQFF.

The CDR3 DNA is TGTGCCAGCAGCGTAGCTCTCGAGGGAGGATCCTACAATGAGCAGTTCTTC. It codes for CASSVALEGGSYNEQFF. The rearrangement links TRBV9 to TRBJ2-1; TRBD2 is a possible D gene (6 bases). Trimming took off 0 bases at V and 1 base at J, with 14 bases between the two ends. Germline values: CDR1 SGDLS, CDR2 YYNGEE. CDR3 length: 17 amino acids.